These 9 T cell receptor beta chains originate from one sample sequenced in a study of regulatory T cells in long-lasting Graves disease (dated by TCRdb to the early 2020s). The intended sense of this specimen's time point label: persistent/refractory GD, antithyroid drugs over 5 years with positive TRAb. For both TCR sequencing and RNA sequencing, RNA was extracted from PBMCs in TRIzol. Preparation of the library involved multiplex PCR. The data were produced on an Illumina HiSeq 4000. iRepertoire HTBI primers and Arm-PCR amplification of CDR3 regions were used to construct TCR beta libraries. The public reads were reanalyzed by TCRdb: fastp trimming at Q25, MiXCR alignment, in-frame beta chains only. A single entry per CDR3 protein holds the most common genes and DNA from its merged rows. In this sample the table shows about half a million distinct CDR3 sequences, approximately 23% of which occur a single time. 10% to 15% of the sample lies in the top ten.

Source: peripheral blood mononuclear cells (PBMCs), taken when the disease was refractory, from a patient treated with antithyroid drugs. These TCRs come from a female donor with Graves disease.

This clonotype was observed many times. The chain is built from TRBV2 and TRBJ1-2; 7 bases match TRBD1. This CDR3 has 11 amino acids. The J segment lost 6 bases and the V segment lost 10 bases, leaving 5 bases of the junction unmatched. The germline V gene encodes CDR1 SNHLY and CDR2 FYNNEI. CDR3 DNA sequence: TGTGCCACGACAGGGAGGGATGGCTACACCTTC. Its protein product is CATTGRDGYTF. Full variable domain (remainder filled in from reference TRBV2 and TRBJ1-2): EPEVTQTPSHQVTQMGQEVILRCVPISNHLYFYWYRQILGQKVEFLVSFYNNEISEKSEIFDDQFSVERPDGSNFTLKIRSTKLEDSAMYFCATTGRDGYTFGSGTRLTVV.

The CDR3 sequence is CASSQQGSPKNIQYF. CDR3 coding DNA: TGCGCCAGCAGCCAACAGGGGTCACCCAAAAACATTCAGTACTTC. The V call is TRBV4-1, the J call TRBJ2-4, with a tentative D call TRBD1 (6 bases). Germline loops: CDR1 MGHRA, CDR2 YSYEKL. V gave up 2 bases and J gave up 2 bases, with 10 bases separating them. CDR3 size: 15 residues.

The genes are TRBV12-5 and TRBJ2-7; TRBD2 matches at 7 bases. After removal of 5 bases from V and 0 bases from J, the junction contained 4 bases not matched to a gene. The CDR3 runs 14 residues. In germline, CDR1 is LGHNT, CDR2 FRNRAP. CDR3 bases: TGTGCTAGTGGTCGGACTAGTACCTCCTACGAGCAGTACTTC. This codes for CASGRTSTSYEQYF. The whole variable domain, filled in from reference TRBV12-5 and TRBJ2-7, reads DARVTQTPRHKVTEMGQEVTMRCQPILGHNTVFWYRQTMMQGLELLAYFRNRAPLDDSGMPKDRFSAEMPDATLATLKIQPSEPRDSAVYFCASGRTSTSYEQYFGPGTRLTVT.

This clonotype has more than one count but fewer than ten. J is TRBJ2-7 and V is TRBV7-9, with D hard to call. This CDR3 region has 13 residues. Germline CDR1 is SEHNR and CDR2 is FQNEAQ (reference sequence). V lost 5 bases to trimming and J lost 5 bases, with 13 bases between them. CDR3 nucleotide sequence: TGTGCCAGCAGCCCTCGCGGCAGCCACGAGCAGTACTTC. It is translated as CASSPRGSHEQYF.

This clonotype was seen repeatedly, ten times or more. The chain links TRBV29-1 to TRBJ1-2; D is uncertain. Germline V gene data show CDR1 as SQVTM and CDR2 as ANQGSEA. The ends were cut back, 4 bases at V and 4 bases at J, with 13 bases in the middle. The CDR3 loop spans 13 amino acids. The CDR3: CSVASRGGYGYTF. The CDR3 nucleotides are TGCAGCGTTGCCTCCCGGGGAGGCTATGGCTACACCTTC.

This clonotype showed up many times. The chain links TRBV11-3 to TRBJ2-7, with TRBD2 as a possible D gene (6 bases). The ends were cut back, 5 bases at V and 5 bases at J, with 19 bases in the middle. Germline CDR1 is SGHNT and CDR2 is YENEEA. The CDR3 is 15 residues long. In DNA form, the CDR3 reads TGTGCCAGCAGCCCCGGGAGCCCGAGGTTCCACGAGCAGTACTTC. Translation gives CASSPGSPRFHEQYF.

This clonotype was seen ten or more times. DNA for the CDR3: TGTGCCAGCCCCCCAGAGGGGGGCGCGAACGGGGAGCTGTTTTTT. It encodes CASPPEGGANGELFF. The chain has TRBV2 and TRBJ2-2, with D perhaps matching TRBD1 or TRBD2 (6 bases each). This CDR3 region has 15 residues. The V end lost 8 bases, the J end lost 7 bases, and 20 bases lay between the germline ends. Per the germline V gene, CDR1 is SNHLY and CDR2 is FYNNEI.

In this sample, this clonotype turned up many times. This chain connects TRBV28 to TRBJ1-1, with D perhaps matching TRBD1 (5 bases). There are 14 residues in the CDR3. CDR1 is MDHEN, CDR2 SYDVKM, per germline. The germline V and J ends were trimmed by 3 bases and 10 bases, with 18 bases remaining between them. In nucleotides, the CDR3 is TGTGCCAGCAGTTTCCAGGGAACCTACCTAAGAGCTTTCTTT. Translation gives CASSFQGTYLRAFF.

In this sample, this clonotype turned up a few times. The V gene is TRBV6-1, the J gene TRBJ1-1; TRBD1 matches 9 bases. The CDR3 has 15 residues. V gave up 5 bases and J gave up 7 bases; unmatched junction bases: 11. CDR1 is MNHNS, CDR2 SASEGT, per germline. The CDR3 region has the DNA TGTGCCAGCAGTATACAGGGGGCAGCCCTATTTGAAGCTTTCTTT. Amino acids: CASSIQGAALFEAFF.